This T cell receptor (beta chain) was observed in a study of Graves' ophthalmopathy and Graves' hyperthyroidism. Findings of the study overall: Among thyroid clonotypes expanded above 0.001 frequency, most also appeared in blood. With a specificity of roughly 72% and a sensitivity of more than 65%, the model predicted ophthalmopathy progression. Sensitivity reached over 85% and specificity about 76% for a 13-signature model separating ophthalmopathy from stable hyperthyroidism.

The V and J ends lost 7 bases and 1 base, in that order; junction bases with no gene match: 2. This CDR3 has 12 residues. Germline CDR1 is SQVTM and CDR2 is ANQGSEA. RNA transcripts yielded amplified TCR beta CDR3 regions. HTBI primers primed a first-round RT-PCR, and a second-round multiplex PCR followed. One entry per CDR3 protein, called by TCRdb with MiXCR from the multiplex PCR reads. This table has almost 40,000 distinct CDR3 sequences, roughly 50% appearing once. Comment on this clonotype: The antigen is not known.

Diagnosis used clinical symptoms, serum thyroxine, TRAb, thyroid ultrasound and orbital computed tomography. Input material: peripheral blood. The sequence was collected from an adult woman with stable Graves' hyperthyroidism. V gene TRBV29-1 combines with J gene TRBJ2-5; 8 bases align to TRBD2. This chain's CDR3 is CSAGRAQETQYF. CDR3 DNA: TGCAGCGCCGGGAGGGCCCAAGAGACCCAGTACTTC.